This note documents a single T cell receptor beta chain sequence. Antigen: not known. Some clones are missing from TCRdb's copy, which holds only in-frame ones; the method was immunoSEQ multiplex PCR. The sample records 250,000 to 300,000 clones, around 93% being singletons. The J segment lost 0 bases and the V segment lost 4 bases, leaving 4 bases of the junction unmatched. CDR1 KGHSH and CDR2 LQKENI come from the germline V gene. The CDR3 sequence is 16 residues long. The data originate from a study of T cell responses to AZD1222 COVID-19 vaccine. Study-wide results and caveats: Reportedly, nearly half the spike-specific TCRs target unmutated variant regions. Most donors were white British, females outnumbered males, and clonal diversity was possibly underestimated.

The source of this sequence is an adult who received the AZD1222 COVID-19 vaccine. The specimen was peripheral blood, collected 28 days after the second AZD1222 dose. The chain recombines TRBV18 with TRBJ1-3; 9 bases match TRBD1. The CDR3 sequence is CASSLGQGRSGNTIYF. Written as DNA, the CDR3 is TGTGCCAGCTCACTGGGACAGGGTCGCTCTGGAAACACCATATATTTT.